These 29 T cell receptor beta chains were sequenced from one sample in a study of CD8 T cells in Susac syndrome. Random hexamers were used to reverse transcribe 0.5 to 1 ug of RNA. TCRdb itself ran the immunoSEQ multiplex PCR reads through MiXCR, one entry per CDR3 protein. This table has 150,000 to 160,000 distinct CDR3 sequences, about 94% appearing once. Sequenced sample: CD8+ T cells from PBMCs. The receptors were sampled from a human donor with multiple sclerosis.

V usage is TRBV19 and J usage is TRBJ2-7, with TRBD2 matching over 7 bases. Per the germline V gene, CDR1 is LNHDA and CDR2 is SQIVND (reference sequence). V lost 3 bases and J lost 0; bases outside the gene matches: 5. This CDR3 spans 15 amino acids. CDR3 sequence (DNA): TGTGCCAGTAGTATGGGGGGGGATACCTCCTACGAGCAGTACTTC. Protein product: CASSMGGDTSYEQYF.

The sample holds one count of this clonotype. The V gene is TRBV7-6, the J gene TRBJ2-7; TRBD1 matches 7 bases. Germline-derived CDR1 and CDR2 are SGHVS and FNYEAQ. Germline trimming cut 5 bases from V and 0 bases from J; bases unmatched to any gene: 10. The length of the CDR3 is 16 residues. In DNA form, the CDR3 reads TGTGCCAGCAGCGAGTCCCGGACAGGAGGCTCCTACGAGCAGTACTTC. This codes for CASSESRTGGSYEQYF. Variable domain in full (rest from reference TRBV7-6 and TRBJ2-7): GAGVSQSPRYKVTKRGQDVALRCDPISGHVSLYWYRQALGQGPEFLTYFNYEAQQDKSGLPNDRFSAERPEGSISTLTIQRTEQRDSAMYRCASSESRTGGSYEQYFGPGTRLTVT.

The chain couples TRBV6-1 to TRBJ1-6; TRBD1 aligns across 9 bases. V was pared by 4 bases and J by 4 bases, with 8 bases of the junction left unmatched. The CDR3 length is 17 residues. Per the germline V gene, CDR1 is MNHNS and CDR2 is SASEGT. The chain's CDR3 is CASSGLRDRAYNSPLHF. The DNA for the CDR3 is TGTGCCAGCAGTGGACTACGGGACAGGGCATATAATTCACCCCTCCACTTT.

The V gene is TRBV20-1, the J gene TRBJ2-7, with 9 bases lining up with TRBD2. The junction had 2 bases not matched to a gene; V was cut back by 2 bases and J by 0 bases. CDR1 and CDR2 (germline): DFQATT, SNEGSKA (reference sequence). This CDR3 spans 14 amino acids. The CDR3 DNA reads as TGCAGTGCTAGAAGCGGGGGGAACTCCTACGAGCAGTACTTC. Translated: CSARSGGNSYEQYF.

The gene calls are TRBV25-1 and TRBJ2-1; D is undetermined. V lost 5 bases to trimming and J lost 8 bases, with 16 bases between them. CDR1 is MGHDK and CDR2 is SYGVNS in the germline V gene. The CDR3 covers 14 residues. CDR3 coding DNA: TGTGCCAGCAGTCCCGGTTCAAGGGTGTATGAGCAGTTCTTC. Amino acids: CASSPGSRVYEQFF. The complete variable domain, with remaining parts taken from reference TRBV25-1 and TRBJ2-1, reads EADIYQTPRYLVIGTGKKITLECSQTMGHDKMYWYQQDPGMELHLIHYSYGVNSTEKGDLSSESTVSRIRTEHFPLTLESARPSHTSQYLCASSPGSRVYEQFFGPGTRLTVL.

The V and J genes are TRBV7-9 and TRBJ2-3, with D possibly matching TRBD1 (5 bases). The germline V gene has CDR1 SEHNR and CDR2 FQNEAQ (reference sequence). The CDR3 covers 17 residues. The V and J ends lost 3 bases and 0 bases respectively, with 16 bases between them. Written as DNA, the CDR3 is TGTGCCAGCAGCTTCCTCCCCAGAGACAGTAGCACAGATACGCAGTATTTT. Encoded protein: CASSFLPRDSSTDTQYF.

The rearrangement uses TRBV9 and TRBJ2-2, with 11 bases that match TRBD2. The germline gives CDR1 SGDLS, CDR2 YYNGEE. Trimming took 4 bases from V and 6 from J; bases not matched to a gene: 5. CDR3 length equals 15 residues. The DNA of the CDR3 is TGTGCCAGCAGCTCTAGCGGGGGGCCCTCCGGGGAGCTGTTTTTT. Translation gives CASSSSGGPSGELFF.

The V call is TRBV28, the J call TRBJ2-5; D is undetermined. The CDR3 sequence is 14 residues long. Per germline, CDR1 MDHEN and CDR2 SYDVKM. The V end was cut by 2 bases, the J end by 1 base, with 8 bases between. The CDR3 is CASSLRTGQETQYF. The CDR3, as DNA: TGTGCCAGCAGTTTAAGGACGGGCCAAGAGACCCAGTACTTC.

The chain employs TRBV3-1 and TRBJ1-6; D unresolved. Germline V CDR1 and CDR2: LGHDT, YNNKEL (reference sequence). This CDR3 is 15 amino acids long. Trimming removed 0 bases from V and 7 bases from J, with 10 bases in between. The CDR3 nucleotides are TGTGCCAGCAGCCAAGATGATATGTGGAATTCACCCCTCCACTTT. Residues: CASSQDDMWNSPLHF.

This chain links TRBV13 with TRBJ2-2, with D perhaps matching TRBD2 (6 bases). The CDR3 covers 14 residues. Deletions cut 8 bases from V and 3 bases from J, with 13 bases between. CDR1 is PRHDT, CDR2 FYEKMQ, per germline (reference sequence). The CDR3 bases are TGTGCCAGCTTCTCGGGAGAACACACCGGGGAGCTGTTTTTT. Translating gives CASFSGEHTGELFF.

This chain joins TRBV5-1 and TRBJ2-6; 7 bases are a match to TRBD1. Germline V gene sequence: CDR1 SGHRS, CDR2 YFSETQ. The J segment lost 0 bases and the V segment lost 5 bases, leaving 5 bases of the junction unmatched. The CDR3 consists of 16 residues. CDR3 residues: CASSRRQGSGANVLTF. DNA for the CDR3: TGCGCCAGCAGTCGACGACAGGGCTCTGGGGCCAACGTCCTGACTTTC.

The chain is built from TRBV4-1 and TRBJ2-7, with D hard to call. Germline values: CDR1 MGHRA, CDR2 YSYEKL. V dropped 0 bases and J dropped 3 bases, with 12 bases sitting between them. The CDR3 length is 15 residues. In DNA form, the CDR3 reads TGCGCCAGCAGCCAAGATTCGGGTACTTACTACGAGCAGTACTTC. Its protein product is CASSQDSGTYYEQYF.

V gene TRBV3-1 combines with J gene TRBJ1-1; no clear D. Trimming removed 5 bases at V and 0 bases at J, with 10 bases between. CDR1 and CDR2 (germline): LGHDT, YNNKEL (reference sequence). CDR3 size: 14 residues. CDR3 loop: CASSVGSMNTEAFF. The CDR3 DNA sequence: TGTGCCAGCAGCGTAGGCAGCATGAACACTGAAGCTTTCTTT.

CDR3 nucleotide sequence: TGTGCCAGCAGCGTACAGGGGGTTGGTGAAAAACTGTTTTTT. Amino acid sequence: CASSVQGVGEKLFF. The chain uses TRBV6-1 and TRBJ1-4, with 8 bases that match TRBD1. J was trimmed by 7 bases and V by 6 bases; bases with no gene match: 7. This CDR3 is built from 14 residues. CDR1 and CDR2 from the germline V gene are MNHNS and SASEGT.

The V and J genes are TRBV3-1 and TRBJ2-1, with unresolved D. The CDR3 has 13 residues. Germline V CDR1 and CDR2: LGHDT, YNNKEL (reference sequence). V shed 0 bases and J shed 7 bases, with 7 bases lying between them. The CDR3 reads CASSQEGKNEQFF. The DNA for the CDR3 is TGTGCCAGCAGCCAAGAGGGGAAAAATGAGCAGTTCTTC.

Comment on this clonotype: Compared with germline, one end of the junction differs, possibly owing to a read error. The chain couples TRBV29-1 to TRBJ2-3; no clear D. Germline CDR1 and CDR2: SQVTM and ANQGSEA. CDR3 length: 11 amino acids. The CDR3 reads CIVLITDTQYF. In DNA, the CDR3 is TGCATCGTTCTGATCACAGATACGCAGTATTTT.

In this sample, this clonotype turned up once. CDR3 region: CASSQVSNMGNTYEQYF. CDR3 bases: TGTGCCAGCAGCCAAGTGAGCAATATGGGCAACACCTACGAGCAGTACTTC. The rearrangement joins TRBV3-1 to TRBJ2-7; D is undetermined. This CDR3 region has 17 residues. Germline CDR1 and CDR2: LGHDT and YNNKEL (reference sequence). V was cut by 1 base and J by 2 bases, with 18 bases left in between.

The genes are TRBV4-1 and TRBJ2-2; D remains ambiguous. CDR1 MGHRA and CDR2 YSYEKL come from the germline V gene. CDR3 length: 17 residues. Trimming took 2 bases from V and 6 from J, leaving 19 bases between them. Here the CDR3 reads CASSQWASTEGSGELFF. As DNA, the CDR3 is TGCGCCAGCAGCCAATGGGCCTCGACCGAAGGGTCCGGGGAGCTGTTTTTT.

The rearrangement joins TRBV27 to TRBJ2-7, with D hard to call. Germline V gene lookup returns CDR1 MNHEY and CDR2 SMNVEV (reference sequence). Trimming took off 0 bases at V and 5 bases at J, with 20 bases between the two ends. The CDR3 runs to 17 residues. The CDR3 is CASSLSGFPLRRDEQYF. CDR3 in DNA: TGTGCCAGCAGTTTATCTGGTTTCCCCCTAAGAAGGGACGAGCAGTACTTC.

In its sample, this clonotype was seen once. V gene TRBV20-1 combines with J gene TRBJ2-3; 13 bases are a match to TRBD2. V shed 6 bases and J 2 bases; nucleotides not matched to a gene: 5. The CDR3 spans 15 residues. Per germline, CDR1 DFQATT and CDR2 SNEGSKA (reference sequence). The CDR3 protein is CSAPTSGGFTDTQYF. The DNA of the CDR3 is TGCAGTGCCCCGACTAGCGGGGGGTTCACAGATACGCAGTATTTT.

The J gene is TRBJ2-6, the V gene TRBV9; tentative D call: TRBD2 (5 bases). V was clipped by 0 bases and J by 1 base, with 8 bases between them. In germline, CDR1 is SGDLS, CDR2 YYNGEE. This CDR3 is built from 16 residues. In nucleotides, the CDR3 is TGTGCCAGCAGCGTAGATCGGGGTTCTGGGGCCAACGTCCTGACTTTC. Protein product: CASSVDRGSGANVLTF.

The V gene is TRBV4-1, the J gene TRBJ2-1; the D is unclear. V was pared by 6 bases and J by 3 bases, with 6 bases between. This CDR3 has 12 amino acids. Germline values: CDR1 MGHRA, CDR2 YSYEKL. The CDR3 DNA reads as TGCGCCAGCAGGGACGGCTACAATGAGCAGTTCTTC. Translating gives CASRDGYNEQFF.

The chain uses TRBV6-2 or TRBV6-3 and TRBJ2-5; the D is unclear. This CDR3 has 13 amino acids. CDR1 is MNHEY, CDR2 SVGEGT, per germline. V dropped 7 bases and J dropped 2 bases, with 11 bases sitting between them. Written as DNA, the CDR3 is TGTGCCAGCACCCCGGCCGAACAAGAGACCCAGTACTTC. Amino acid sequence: CASTPAEQETQYF.

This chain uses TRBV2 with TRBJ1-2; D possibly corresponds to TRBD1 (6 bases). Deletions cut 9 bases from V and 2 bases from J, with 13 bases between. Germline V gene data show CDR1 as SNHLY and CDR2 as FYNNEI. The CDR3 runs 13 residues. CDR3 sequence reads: CARTGVENYGYTF. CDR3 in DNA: TGTGCCAGGACAGGCGTGGAGAACTATGGCTACACCTTC.

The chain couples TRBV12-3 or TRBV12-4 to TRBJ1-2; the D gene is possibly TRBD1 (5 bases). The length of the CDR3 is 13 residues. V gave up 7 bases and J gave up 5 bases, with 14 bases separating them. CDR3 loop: CASTNTPGYGYTF. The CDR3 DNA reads TGTGCCAGCACCAACACTCCAGGGTATGGCTACACCTTC.

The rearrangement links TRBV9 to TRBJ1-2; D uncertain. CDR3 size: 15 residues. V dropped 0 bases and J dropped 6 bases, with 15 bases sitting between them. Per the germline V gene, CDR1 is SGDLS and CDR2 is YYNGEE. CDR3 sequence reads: CASSVDPLPRDGYTF. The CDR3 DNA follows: TGTGCCAGCAGCGTAGATCCCCTACCCCGCGATGGCTACACCTTC.

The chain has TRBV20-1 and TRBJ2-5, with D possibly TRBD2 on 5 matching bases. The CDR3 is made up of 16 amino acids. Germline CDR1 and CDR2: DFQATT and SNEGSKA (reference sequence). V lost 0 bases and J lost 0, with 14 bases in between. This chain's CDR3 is CSARDVGGVYQETQYF. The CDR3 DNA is TGCAGTGCTAGAGATGTAGGAGGAGTGTACCAAGAGACCCAGTACTTC.

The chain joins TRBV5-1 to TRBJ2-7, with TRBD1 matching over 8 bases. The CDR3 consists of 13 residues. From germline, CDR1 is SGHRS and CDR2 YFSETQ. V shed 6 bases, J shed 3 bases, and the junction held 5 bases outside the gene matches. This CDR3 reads CASTAGTGYEQYF. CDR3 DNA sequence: TGCGCCAGCACTGCCGGGACAGGCTACGAGCAGTACTTC.

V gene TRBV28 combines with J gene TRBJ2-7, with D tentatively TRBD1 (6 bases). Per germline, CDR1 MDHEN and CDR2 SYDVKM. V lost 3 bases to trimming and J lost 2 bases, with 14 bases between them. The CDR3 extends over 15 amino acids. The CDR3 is CASSLGADPAYEQYF. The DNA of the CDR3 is TGTGCCAGCAGTTTGGGGGCGGACCCAGCCTACGAGCAGTACTTC.